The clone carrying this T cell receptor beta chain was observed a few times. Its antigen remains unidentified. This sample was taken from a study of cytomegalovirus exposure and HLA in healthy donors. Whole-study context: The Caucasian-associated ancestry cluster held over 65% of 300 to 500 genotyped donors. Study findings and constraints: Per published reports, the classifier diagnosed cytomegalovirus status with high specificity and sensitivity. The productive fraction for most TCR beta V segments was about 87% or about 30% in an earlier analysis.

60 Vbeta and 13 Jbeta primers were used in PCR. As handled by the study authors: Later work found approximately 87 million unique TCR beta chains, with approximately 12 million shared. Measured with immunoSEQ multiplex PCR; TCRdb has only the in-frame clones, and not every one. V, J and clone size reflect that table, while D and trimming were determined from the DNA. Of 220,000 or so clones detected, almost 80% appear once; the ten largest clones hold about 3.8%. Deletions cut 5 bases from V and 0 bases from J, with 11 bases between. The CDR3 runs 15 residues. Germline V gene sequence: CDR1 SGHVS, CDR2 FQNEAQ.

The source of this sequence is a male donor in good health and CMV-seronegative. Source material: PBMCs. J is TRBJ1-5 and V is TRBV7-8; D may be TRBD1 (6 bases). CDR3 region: CASSGGQISNQPQHF. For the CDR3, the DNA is TGTGCCAGCAGCGGCGGACAGATTAGCAATCAGCCCCAGCATTTT. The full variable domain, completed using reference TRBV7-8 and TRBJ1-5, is GAGVSQSPRYKVAKRGQDVALRCDPISGHVSLFWYQQALGQGPEFLTYFQNEAQLDKSGLPSDRFFAERPEGSVSTLKIQRTQQEDSAVYLCASSGGQISNQPQHFGDGTRLSIL.